This T cell receptor (beta chain) was captured in a study of radiotherapy plus CTLA-4 blockade in lung cancer. Looking at the study overall: Disease control was seen in approximately 31% of patients, objective responses in roughly 17%.

General study points: Blood-borne expansion of tumor-derived TCR clones followed radiotherapy plus ipilimumab.

Generated by immunoSEQ multiplex PCR, the TCRdb table keeps only in-frame clones and is missing some. The sample shows around 71,000 clones, approximately 76% of them seen only once. On this clone: What it binds is not known.

The CDR3 runs to 13 residues. The germline V gene has CDR1 MDHEN and CDR2 SYDVKM. Trimming shortened V by 6 bases and J by 2 bases, and 9 bases separated the two germline ends. This receptor was taken from a human donor with non-small cell lung cancer whose response to radiotherapy plus ipilimumab could not be evaluated. Some clones in this sample may be carry-over from other donors' samples. The chain recombines TRBV28 with TRBJ2-3; a weak D match, TRBD1 (5 bases). Sequenced material: peripheral blood, taken from a patient treated with radiotherapy plus ipilimumab. The CDR3 DNA follows: TGTGCCAGCAGCCGACAGCTCACAGATACGCAGTATTTT. Protein sequence: CASSRQLTDTQYF.